This entry is about one TCR beta chain. Treatment reported: oral pan-JAK inhibitor, 5-10 mg twice daily. V lost 3 bases and J lost 8, with 2 bases in between. There are 9 residues in the CDR3. Germline CDR1 is SQVTM and CDR2 is ANQGSEA. Reverse transcription of extracted RNA yielded cDNA, which provided the sequencing template. Sequenced by immunoSEQ multiplex PCR; TCRdb stores in-frame clones only, minus some. The sample holds 180,000 or so clones, 50% to 75% seen once. This specimen comes from a study of CD8+ T cells in alopecia areata. The overall study: Patients in the treated group were given tofacitinib by mouth, 5 to 10 mg twice a day.

The chain links TRBV29-1 to TRBJ1-5; no firm D call. The sample was CD4+ T cells sorted from blood, taken between weeks 55 and 70, from a patient treated with tofacitinib. The receptor was isolated from a human donor with alopecia areata. The CDR3 here is CSVDKPQHF. CDR3 nucleotides: TGCAGCGTTGACAAGCCCCAGCATTTT.